The T cell receptor (beta chain) described here comes from a study of CD8+CD57+ T cells in acquired aplastic anemia. Study context: Sorted CD4+ plus CD8+ cells gave DNA averaging roughly 3.2 ug.

This clonotype was picked up a small number of times. Antigen unknown. Patients chosen for sequencing had CD8+CD57+ cells that had expanded, as shown by flow cytometry. All participating patients were living with severe acquired aplastic anemia. Blood was sampled before the patients had received any therapy. The template used for profiling TCR beta VDJ and CDR3 was genomic DNA. TCRdb passed the reads through MiXCR, listing each CDR3 protein once. The table lists about 160,000 distinct CDR3 sequences, 45% to 55% of them singletons. CDR3 length: 15 amino acids. V was pared by 7 bases and J by 3 bases, with 16 bases between. Germline loops: CDR1 SNHLY, CDR2 FYNNEI. Whole-study findings and limits: Some 27 CD8+ CDR3 sequences were shared between patients and controls.

This clonotype originated in a human donor with aplastic anemia. The chain links TRBV2 to TRBJ2-1, with D perhaps TRBD1 (5 bases). The material sequenced was sorted CD4+, CD8+, or CD8+CD57+ T cells (not recorded which) from PBMCs. The chain's CDR3 is CASTFHDRGYNEQFF. The CDR3, as DNA: TGTGCCAGCACCTTCCATGACAGAGGCTACAATGAGCAGTTCTTC. The full variable domain, its missing parts supplied by reference TRBV2 and TRBJ2-1, is EPEVTQTPSHQVTQMGQEVILRCVPISNHLYFYWYRQILGQKVEFLVSFYNNEISEKSEIFDDQFSVERPDGSNFTLKIRSTKLEDSAMYFCASTFHDRGYNEQFFGPGTRLTVL.